This TCR beta chain comes out of a study of cytomegalovirus exposure and HLA in healthy donors. On the study more broadly: Caucasian-associated ancestry cluster membership applied to around 80% of a few hundred genotyped donors.

With regard to this clone: Because the CDR3's place on the DNA is in doubt, the DNA is left out and the CDR3 is given as listed by TCRdb.

It was with 60 Vbeta and 13 Jbeta primers that the PCR ran. Sequencing was performed with immunoSEQ multiplex PCR; in TCRdb, only in-frame clones are kept and a portion is missing. The table lists 200,000 or so clones, roughly 80% of them singletons. The CDR3 contains 12 residues when both ends are counted. Germline CDR1 reads SGHTA; CDR2 reads FQGNSA. The receptor was isolated from a man aged 45-65 years in good health and CMV-seronegative. The chain carries TRBV7-2 and TRBJ1-2; TRBD1 is the table's D call, not checked against the DNA. The sequenced sample was PBMCs. CDR3 sequence reads: CASSLFGQGSTF.